This is a list of T cell receptor beta chains from one sample in a study of CD4 and CD8 cells across lung adenocarcinoma regions. TCRdb processed the PCR reads anew with MiXCR; each CDR3 protein has one entry. In the table there are 20,000 to 25,000 distinct CDR3 sequences, roughly half of which are singletons. The sequenced material came from CD8+ T cells from the center of a lung tumor. These receptors were collected from a female donor with lung adenocarcinoma. The CD4 and CD8 labels of this study may be unreliable. Each CDR3 is given with its conserved first and last residue. The order of the fields is J gene, V gene, CDR3 protein.

>-|TRBV27
CASSSHTDTQYF
>TRBJ2-1|TRBV6-1
CASSQGIGYEQFF
>TRBJ2-3|TRBV6-1
CASGSNTDTQYF
>TRBJ2-4|TRBV27
CASGGRVQDIQYF
>-|TRBV6-5
CASSYFGHSFAEQYF
>TRBJ1-1|TRBV10-2
CASSDDLANTEAFF
>TRBJ2-6|TRBV6-1
CASSQLNSGANVLTF
>TRBJ2-7|TRBV25-1
CASRGRQTYEQYF
>TRBJ2-4|TRBV6-1
CGSGGGSGNKNTQYF
>TRBJ2-3|TRBV7-6
CASSSASDTQYF
>TRBJ2-5|TRBV15
CATSRGADGETQYF
>TRBJ2-1|TRBV6-1
CASSEFGLAGVGEQFF
>TRBJ2-2|TRBV6-1
CASRGGGSGVDTGELFF
>TRBJ2-3|TRBV10-1
CASRGGCDTETQYF
>-|TRBV3-1
CASSSPSGGRKETQYF
>-|TRBV2
CASREGLGPYEQYF
>TRBJ2-5|TRBV6-1
CASKSGSYNEQYF
>TRBJ2-2|TRBV27
CASSSGTRVGNTGELFF
>TRBJ2-3|TRBV27
CASSTGTSGRVFDTQYF
>TRBJ1-2|TRBV4-1
CASSQDTGANYGYTF
>TRBJ2-3|TRBV10-1
CASRGPGASDTETQYF
>TRBJ2-1|TRBV27
CASSSVEQFF
>TRBJ2-3|TRBV27
CASSSGWAVGAGPGTDTQYF
>TRBJ1-1|TRBV6-1
CASRQNTEAFF
>TRBJ2-3|TRBV3-1
CASRPGTGELTDTQYF
>TRBJ2-1|TRBV11-2
CASSMAGEVEQFF
>TRBJ2-3|TRBV27
CASSRSVPSGSSDTQYF
>TRBJ1-6|TRBV6-1
CASSETVAASPLHF
>TRBJ2-1|TRBV10-3
CAISERDMGNEQFF
>TRBJ2-5|TRBV6-1
CASSEARGNRGLAQETQYF
>TRBJ2-3|TRBV27
CGRAGGGRDPDTQYF
>TRBJ2-3|TRBV10-2
CAGSGGGEGDTQYF
>TRBJ2-3|TRBV10-3
CAGIGGPGAETQYF
>TRBJ2-3|TRBV25-1
CAIQGARTDTQYF
>TRBJ2-3|TRBV6-1
CGSRGQWSSDTQYF
>-|TRBV7-6
CASSLAGGAEQYF
>TRBJ2-1|TRBV4-1
CASSLHTSGGSYNEQFF
>TRBJ2-3|TRBV27
CAAGQGGRDQETQYF
>TRBJ2-7|TRBV6-1
CASSPTTGATYEQYF
>TRBJ2-3|TRBV20-1
CSASDSSVSYADTQYF
>TRBJ2-4|TRBV7-8
CASSLRLADSEQYF
>TRBJ1-1|TRBV30
CAWNRNRGGNTEAFF
>-|TRBV6-1
CASSSTNYGETQYF
>-|TRBV6-1
CASSRLAVNTDTQYF
>TRBJ2-2|TRBV12-5
CASGPFTGTNTGELFF
>TRBJ2-1|TRBV29-1
CSVVNPPRVNEQFF
>TRBJ2-5|TRBV27
CAGGAPETQYF